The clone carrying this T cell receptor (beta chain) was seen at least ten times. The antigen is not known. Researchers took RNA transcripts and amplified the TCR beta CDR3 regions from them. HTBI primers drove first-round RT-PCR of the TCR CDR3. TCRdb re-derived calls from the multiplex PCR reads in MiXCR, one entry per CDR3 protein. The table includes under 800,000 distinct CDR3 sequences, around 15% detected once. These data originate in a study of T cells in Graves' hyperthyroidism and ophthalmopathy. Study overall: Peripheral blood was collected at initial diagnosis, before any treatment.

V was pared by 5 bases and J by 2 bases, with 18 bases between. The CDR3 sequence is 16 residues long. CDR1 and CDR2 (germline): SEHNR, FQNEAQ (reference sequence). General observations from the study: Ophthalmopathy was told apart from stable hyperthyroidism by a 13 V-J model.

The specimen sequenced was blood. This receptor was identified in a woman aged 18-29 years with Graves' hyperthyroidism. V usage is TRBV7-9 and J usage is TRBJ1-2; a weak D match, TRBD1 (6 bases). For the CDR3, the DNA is TGTGCCAGCAGCCGATACGATACAGGGTACAACTATGGCTACACCTTC. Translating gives CASSRYDTGYNYGYTF. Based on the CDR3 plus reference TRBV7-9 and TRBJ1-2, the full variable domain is DTGVSQNPRHKITKRGQNVTFRCDPISEHNRLYWYRQTLGQGPEFLTYFQNEAQLEKSRLLSDRFSAERPKGSFSTLEIQRTEQGDSAMYLCASSRYDTGYNYGYTFGSGTRLTVV.